The clone carrying this T cell receptor beta chain has more than one count but fewer than ten. The target antigen is unknown. TCRdb's copy holds only in-frame clones and misses some; the assay was immunoSEQ multiplex PCR. The sample carries about 49,000 clones, about 80% recorded once. Time point specified: blood 2 weeks post-SBRT. Treatment in this sample: 15 Gy SBRT to primary tumor, nephrectomy 4 weeks later. The CDR3 extends over 16 amino acids. With V trimmed by 1 base and J by 1 base, 3 bases remained unmatched. Germline V lookup: CDR1 MNHNS, CDR2 SASEGT. This sample was included in a study of radiation and T cells in renal cell carcinoma. Study outcomes and limitations: Top tumor clonotypes rose in blood 2 weeks post-radiation, then contracted.

The chain is built from TRBV6-1 and TRBJ1-1; 10 bases match TRBD1. This specimen was blood, taken from a patient whose treatment included radiotherapy and nephrectomy. The receptor was isolated from a woman in her 70s with renal cell carcinoma. In DNA form, the CDR3 reads TGTGCCAGCAGTGAAGTAGGACAGGGGGGGAACACTGAAGCTTTCTTT. Translated: CASSEVGQGGNTEAFF.